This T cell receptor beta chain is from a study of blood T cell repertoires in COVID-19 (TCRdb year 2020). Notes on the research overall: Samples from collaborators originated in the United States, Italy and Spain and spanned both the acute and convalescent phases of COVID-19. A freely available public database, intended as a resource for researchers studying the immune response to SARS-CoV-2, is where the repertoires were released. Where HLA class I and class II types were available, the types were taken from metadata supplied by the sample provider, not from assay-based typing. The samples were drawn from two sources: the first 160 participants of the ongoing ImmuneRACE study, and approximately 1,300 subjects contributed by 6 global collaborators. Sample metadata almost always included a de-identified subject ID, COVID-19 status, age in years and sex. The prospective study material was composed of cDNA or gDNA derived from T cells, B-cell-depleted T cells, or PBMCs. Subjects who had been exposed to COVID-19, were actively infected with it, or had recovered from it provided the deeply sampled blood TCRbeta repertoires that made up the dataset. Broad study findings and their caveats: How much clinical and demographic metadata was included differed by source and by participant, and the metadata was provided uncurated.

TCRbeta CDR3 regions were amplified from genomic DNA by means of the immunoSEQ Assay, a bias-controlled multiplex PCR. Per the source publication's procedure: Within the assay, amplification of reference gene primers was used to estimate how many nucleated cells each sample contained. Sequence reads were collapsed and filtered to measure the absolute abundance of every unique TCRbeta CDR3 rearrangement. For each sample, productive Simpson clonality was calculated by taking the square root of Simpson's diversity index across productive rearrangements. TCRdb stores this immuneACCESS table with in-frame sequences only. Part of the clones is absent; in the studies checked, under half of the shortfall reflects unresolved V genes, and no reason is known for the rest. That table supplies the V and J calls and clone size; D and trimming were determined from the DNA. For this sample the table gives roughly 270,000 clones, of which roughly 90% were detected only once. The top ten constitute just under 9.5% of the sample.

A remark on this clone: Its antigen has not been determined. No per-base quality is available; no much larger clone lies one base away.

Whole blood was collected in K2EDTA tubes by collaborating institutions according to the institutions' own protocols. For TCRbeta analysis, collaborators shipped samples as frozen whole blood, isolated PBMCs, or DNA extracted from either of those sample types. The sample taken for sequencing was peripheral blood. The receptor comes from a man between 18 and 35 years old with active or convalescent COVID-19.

The CDR3 reads CASSSGGVGTEAFF. The nucleotides read TGTGCCAGCAGCTCGGGGGGGGTAGGCACTGAAGCTTTCTTT. The chain is encoded by TRBV7-2 joined to TRBJ1-1; a tentative D match to TRBD1 spans 5 bases. V lost 4 bases and J lost 4 bases; the stretch between them is 13 bases long. CDR1 SGHTA and CDR2 FQGNSA were looked up in the germline V gene. The CDR3 sequence holds 14 residues, the cysteine and phenylalanine included. The read is trimmed to its CDR3 DNA, 42 bases read in frame from base 1.